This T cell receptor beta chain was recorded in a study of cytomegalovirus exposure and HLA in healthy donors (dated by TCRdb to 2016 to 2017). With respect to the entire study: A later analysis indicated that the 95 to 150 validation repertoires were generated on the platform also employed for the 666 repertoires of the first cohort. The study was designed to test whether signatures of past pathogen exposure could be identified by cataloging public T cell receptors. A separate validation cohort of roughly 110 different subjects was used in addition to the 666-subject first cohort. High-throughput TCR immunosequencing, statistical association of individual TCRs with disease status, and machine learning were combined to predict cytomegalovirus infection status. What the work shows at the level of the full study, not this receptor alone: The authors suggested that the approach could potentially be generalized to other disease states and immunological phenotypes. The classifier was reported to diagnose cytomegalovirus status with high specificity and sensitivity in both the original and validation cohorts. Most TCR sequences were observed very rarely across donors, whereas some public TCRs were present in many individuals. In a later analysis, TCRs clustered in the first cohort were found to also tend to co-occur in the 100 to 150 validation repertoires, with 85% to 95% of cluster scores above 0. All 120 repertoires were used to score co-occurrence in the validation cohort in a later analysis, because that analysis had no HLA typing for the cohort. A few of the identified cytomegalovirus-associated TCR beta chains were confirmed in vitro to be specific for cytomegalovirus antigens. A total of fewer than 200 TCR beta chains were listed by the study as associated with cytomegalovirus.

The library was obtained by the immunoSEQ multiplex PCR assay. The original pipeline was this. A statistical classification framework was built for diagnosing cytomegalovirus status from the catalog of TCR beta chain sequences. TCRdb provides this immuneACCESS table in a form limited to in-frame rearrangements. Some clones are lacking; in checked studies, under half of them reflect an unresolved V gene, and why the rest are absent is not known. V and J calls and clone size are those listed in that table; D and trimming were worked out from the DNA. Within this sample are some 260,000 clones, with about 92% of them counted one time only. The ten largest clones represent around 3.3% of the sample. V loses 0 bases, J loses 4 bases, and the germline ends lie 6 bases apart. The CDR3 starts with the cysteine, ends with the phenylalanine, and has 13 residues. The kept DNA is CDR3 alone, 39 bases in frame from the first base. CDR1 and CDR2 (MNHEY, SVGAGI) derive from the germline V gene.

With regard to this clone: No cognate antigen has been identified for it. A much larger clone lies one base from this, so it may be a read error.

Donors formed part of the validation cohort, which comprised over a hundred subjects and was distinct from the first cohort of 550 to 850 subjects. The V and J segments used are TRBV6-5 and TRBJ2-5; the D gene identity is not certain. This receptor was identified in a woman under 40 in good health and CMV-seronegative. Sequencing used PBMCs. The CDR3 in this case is CASSYSGRETQYF. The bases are TGTGCCAGCAGTTACTCAGGACGAGAGACCCAGTACTTC.